A selection of T cell receptor beta chains follows, all from one sample in a study of brain metastases from non-small cell lung cancer. Profiled with immunoSEQ multiplex PCR; TCRdb holds only in-frame clones, not every one. Of approximately 440 clones listed, approximately 90% were seen once; the top ten hold approximately 14%. Sequenced: tumor-adjacent normal tissue. Every receptor here comes from a donor at least 40 years old with non-small cell lung cancer. Both conserved end residues are part of each CDR3. D genes are given only for firm matches. Size is stated for part of the rows, as once, few or many counts, or as a class when the clone is expanded.

v_gene: TRBV19; len: 13; j_gene: TRBJ2-2; abundance: .; d_gene: TRBD1; CDR3aa: CAAGGANTGELFF; CDR3nt: TGTGCTGCAGGGGGCGCGAACACCGGGGAGCTGTTTTTT
v_gene: TRBV19; len: 14; j_gene: TRBJ1-1; abundance: .; d_gene: TRBD1; CDR3aa: CASSNTGGASEAFF; CDR3nt: TGTGCCAGTAGTAACACAGGGGGGGCTTCTGAAGCTTTCTTT
v_gene: TRBV9; len: 16; j_gene: TRBJ2-1; abundance: once; d_gene: .; CDR3aa: CASSVRGGQSYNEQFF; CDR3nt: TGTGCCAGCAGCGTCCGCGGGGGCCAGTCTTACAATGAGCAGTTCTTC
v_gene: TRBV11-3; len: 14; j_gene: TRBJ1-4; abundance: .; d_gene: .; CDR3aa: CASSDRTGMEKLFF; CDR3nt: TGTGCCAGCAGCGATCGGACCGGGATGGAAAAACTGTTTTTT
v_gene: TRBV5-6; len: 16; j_gene: TRBJ1-6; abundance: .; d_gene: .; CDR3aa: CASKTGPLSGDSPLHF; CDR3nt: TGTGCCAGCAAGACCGGCCCTCTTTCTGGGGATTCACCCCTCCACTTT
v_gene: TRBV9; len: 17; j_gene: TRBJ2-2; abundance: .; d_gene: TRBD1; CDR3aa: CASSPEFGQDSTGELFF; CDR3nt: TGTGCCAGCAGCCCTGAATTCGGACAGGATAGCACCGGGGAGCTGTTTTTT
v_gene: TRBV11-1; len: 15; j_gene: TRBJ2-2; abundance: .; d_gene: .; CDR3aa: CASIEVEGERGELFF; CDR3nt: TGTGCCAGCATAGAGGTTGAGGGCGAGAGAGGAGAGCTGTTTTTT
v_gene: TRBV29-1; len: 13; j_gene: TRBJ2-2; abundance: few; d_gene: .; CDR3aa: CSAPDPYTGELFF; CDR3nt: TGCAGCGCACCGGACCCGTACACCGGGGAGCTGTTTTTT
v_gene: TRBV10-1; len: 18; j_gene: TRBJ2-6; abundance: .; d_gene: .; CDR3aa: CASSIRERSHKVGHVLTF; CDR3nt: TGCGCCAGCAGTATTAGGGAAAGATCGCACAAAGTCGGGCACGTCCTGACTTTC
v_gene: TRBV30; len: 16; j_gene: TRBJ2-3; abundance: once; d_gene: .; CDR3aa: CAWSPVAQGYTDTQYF; CDR3nt: TGTGCCTGGAGTCCAGTCGCGCAGGGCTACACAGATACGCAGTATTTT
v_gene: TRBV7-9; len: 12; j_gene: TRBJ1-5; abundance: .; d_gene: TRBD1; CDR3aa: CASARGDQPQHF; CDR3nt: TGTGCCAGCGCCAGGGGGGATCAGCCCCAGCATTTT